The 30 T cell receptor beta chains in this list originate from one sample, sequenced in a study of identical twins. From the 5' RACE reads, TCRdb called clonotypes with MiXCR, one entry per CDR3 protein. The sample holds about 690,000 distinct CDR3 sequences, approximately 6% seen once. Sequencing was carried out using naive T cells sorted from blood. The receptors were sampled from a man younger than 30 in good health.

In its sample, this clonotype was seen many times. This sequence joins TRBV29-1 and TRBJ2-3, with D perhaps TRBD1 or TRBD2 (5 bases each). V was trimmed by 6 bases and J by 2 bases, leaving 18 bases between them. The CDR3 length is 15 residues. CDR1 SQVTM and CDR2 ANQGSEA come from the germline V gene. The CDR3 spells CSVLLETAFTDTQYF. The DNA of the CDR3 is TGCAGCGTCTTACTAGAGACAGCATTCACAGATACGCAGTATTTT.

This clonotype was observed many times. The chain uses TRBV6-5 and TRBJ1-5; D gene unclear. Per the germline V gene, CDR1 is MNHEY and CDR2 is SVGAGI. The CDR3 loop spans 15 amino acids. The germline V and J ends were trimmed by 0 bases and 7 bases, with 13 bases remaining between them. CDR3 residues: CASSYSRGVNQPQHF. CDR3 nucleotide sequence: TGTGCCAGCAGTTACTCGCGTGGGGTAAACCAGCCCCAGCATTTT.

This clonotype has a handful of counts. The genes are TRBV7-2 and TRBJ1-5; the match to TRBD1 covers 8 bases. V lost 5 bases to trimming and J lost 13 bases; unmatched junction nucleotides: 7. This CDR3 is 12 amino acids long. The germline CDR1 and CDR2 sequences are SGHTA and FQGNSA. The CDR3 DNA is TGTGCCAGCAGCAGGGACAGGCTTCTACAGCATTTT. Translating it yields CASSRDRLLQHF.

This clonotype has more than one count but fewer than ten. The V and J genes are TRBV2 and TRBJ2-7, with 13 bases aligning to TRBD2. The J segment lost 2 bases and the V segment lost 1 base, leaving 2 bases of the junction unmatched. The CDR3 sequence is 16 residues long. Germline CDR1 and CDR2: SNHLY and FYNNEI. The CDR3 loop is CASSEEGLAGAYEQYV. CDR3 bases: TGTGCCAGCAGTGAAGAAGGACTAGCGGGAGCCTACGAGCAGTACGTC.

The CDR3 DNA is TGTGCCAGCAGGAACGCTAAGCGGGGCTCCTACAATGAGCAGTTCTTC. It yields the protein CASRNAKRGSYNEQFF. V is TRBV6-1 and J is TRBJ2-1, with 7 bases matching TRBD2. This CDR3 spans 16 amino acids. Germline V gene sequence: CDR1 MNHNS, CDR2 SASEGT. Germline trimming cut 6 bases from V and 0 bases from J; bases unmatched to any gene: 8.

In regard to this clonotype: This clone may be a read error of a much larger clone one base away. J is TRBJ1-1 and V is TRBV29-1; 8 nucleotides line up with TRBD1. The germline V gene encodes CDR1 SQVTM and CDR2 ANQGSEA. CDR3 size: 12 residues. This CDR3 reads CSVGQGLGEAYF. For the CDR3, the DNA is TGCAGCGTTGGACAGGGGTTGGGTGAAGCTTACTTT.

This clonotype was found a few times. The rearrangement joins TRBV6-2 or TRBV6-3 to TRBJ2-1; the D is unclear. V was pared by 3 bases and J by 6 bases, with 9 bases between. Per the germline V gene, CDR1 is MNHEY and CDR2 is SVGEGT. The CDR3 has 13 amino acids. The CDR3 DNA is TGTGCCAGCAGTTATTTAGAGACCAATGAGCAGTTCTTC. It yields the protein CASSYLETNEQFF.

This clonotype was recorded many times. The CDR3 is CASSAGGGNEKLFF. The CDR3 bases are TGTGCCAGCAGTGCGGGAGGGGGGAATGAAAAACTGTTTTTT. V and J are TRBV6-1 and TRBJ1-4; D might be TRBD1 (6 bases). Trimming stripped 4 bases from V and 5 bases from J, with 11 bases between. This CDR3 has 14 residues. The germline V gene has CDR1 MNHNS and CDR2 SASEGT.

This chain uses TRBV15 with TRBJ2-7; the D is unclear. V was pared by 0 bases and J by 3 bases, with 6 bases between. The CDR3 runs to 13 residues. Per the germline V gene, CDR1 is LNHNV and CDR2 is YYDKDF (reference sequence). Here the CDR3 DNA reads TGTGCCACCAGCAGAGATAAGAACTACGAGCAGTACTTC. Its translation: CATSRDKNYEQYF.

This clonotype was detected a few times. The chain combines TRBV6-1 with TRBJ2-7; D gene unclear. V lost 6 bases to trimming and J lost 0 bases, with 15 bases between them. CDR1 is MNHNS and CDR2 is SASEGT in the germline V gene. This CDR3 is 15 amino acids long. The CDR3 reads CASSLDTVDSYEQYV. For the CDR3, the DNA is TGTGCCAGCAGCCTCGACACCGTAGACTCCTACGAGCAGTACGTC.

This clonotype was picked up a small number of times. The chain joins TRBV5-1 to TRBJ2-1, with unresolved D. This CDR3 comprises 15 residues. Trimming removed 1 base at V and 1 base at J, with 9 bases between. The V gene's germline CDR1 is SGHRS and CDR2 YFSETQ. The CDR3 nucleotides read TGCGCCAGCAGCTTGACCTGGGAATCCTACAATGAGCAGTTCTTC. Translation gives CASSLTWESYNEQFF.

This clonotype was seen repeatedly, ten times or more. This chain connects TRBV12-3 or TRBV12-4 to TRBJ2-7; D uncertain. The CDR3 runs 13 residues. V lost 1 base, J lost 2 bases, and 6 bases lay in between. CDR3 in amino acids: CASSLGVPYEQYF. CDR3 DNA: TGTGCCAGCAGTTTAGGGGTTCCCTACGAGCAGTACTTC.

Ten or more counts support this clonotype. The chain couples TRBV11-2 to TRBJ2-4; D unclear. With 4 bases removed from V and 9 bases from J, the gap between germline ends came to 10 bases. The V gene's germline CDR1 is SGHAT and CDR2 FQNNGV. The CDR3 covers 12 residues. DNA of the CDR3: TGTGCCAGCAGCTCCCTGAGACCCATTCAGTACTTC. This sequence encodes CASSSLRPIQYF.

This clonotype showed up just a few times. The CDR3: CASSFRAGGTQYF. The CDR3 nucleotides are TGCGCCAGCAGCTTCAGGGCTGGGGGGACCCAGTACTTC. The chain carries TRBV5-1 and TRBJ2-5; D is perhaps TRBD1 or TRBD2 (5 bases each). V dropped 2 bases and J dropped 7 bases, with 12 bases sitting between them. The CDR3 runs 13 residues. CDR1 and CDR2 (germline): SGHRS, YFSETQ.

This chain joins TRBV29-1 and TRBJ1-1, with a possible D match to TRBD1 (5 bases). CDR1 SQVTM and CDR2 ANQGSEA come from the germline V gene. V was cut by 3 bases and J by 1 base, with 9 bases left in between. The CDR3 is 13 amino acids. The CDR3: CSVDGGRNTEAFF. The CDR3 coding sequence is TGCAGCGTTGACGGGGGGAGGAACACTGAAGCTTTCTTT.

This rearrangement joins TRBV7-8 to TRBJ2-7; D call uncertain. Germline values: CDR1 SGHVS, CDR2 FQNEAQ. There are 16 residues in the CDR3. The V gene lost 1 base and the J gene lost 6 bases, with 19 bases spanning the gap. The chain's CDR3 is CASSLVTRLDGVEQYF. In DNA, the CDR3 is TGTGCCAGCAGCTTAGTTACGAGGCTAGACGGCGTCGAGCAGTACTTC. Looking up the rest from reference TRBV7-8 and TRBJ2-7 gives the full variable domain: GAGVSQSPRYKVAKRGQDVALRCDPISGHVSLFWYQQALGQGPEFLTYFQNEAQLDKSGLPSDRFFAERPEGSVSTLKIQRTQQEDSAVYLCASSLVTRLDGVEQYFGPGTRLTVT.

In this sample, this clonotype turned up many times. This chain uses TRBV5-1 with TRBJ2-3; D uncertain. CDR3 length equals 12 residues. The V end lost 4 bases, the J end lost 5 bases, and 8 bases lay between the germline ends. Germline lookup yields CDR1 SGHRS and CDR2 YFSETQ. CDR3 DNA sequence: TGCGCCAGCAGCCCACAGCAAGATACGCAGTATTTT. It codes for CASSPQQDTQYF.

This clonotype has ten or more counts. The chain is built from TRBV5-1 and TRBJ2-7; the D gene could be TRBD1 or TRBD2 (6 bases each). V gave up 4 bases and J gave up 2 bases, with 10 bases separating them. Germline V gene lookup returns CDR1 SGHRS and CDR2 YFSETQ. The CDR3 spans 13 residues. CDR3 protein: CASSPEGAYEQYF. As DNA, the CDR3 is TGCGCCAGCAGCCCGGAGGGGGCCTACGAGCAGTACTTC.

The table lists this clonotype with a few counts. The V and J genes are TRBV19 and TRBJ1-1; TRBD1 aligns across 10 bases. There are 14 residues in the CDR3. Germline V gene sequence: CDR1 LNHDA, CDR2 SQIVND (reference sequence). V was pared by 2 bases and J by 5 bases, with 2 bases of the junction left unmatched. The CDR3 protein is CASSIRDRGTEAFF. CDR3 DNA sequence: TGTGCCAGTAGTATACGGGACAGGGGAACTGAAGCTTTCTTT. The full variable domain, its missing parts supplied by reference TRBV19 and TRBJ1-1, is DGGITQSPKYLFRKEGQNVTLSCEQNLNHDAMYWYRQDPGQGLRLIYYSQIVNDFQKGDIAEGYSVSREKKESFPLTVTSAQKNPTAFYLCASSIRDRGTEAFFGQGTRLTVV.

The V and J genes are TRBV5-1 and TRBJ2-3, with 14 positions matching TRBD2. The CDR3 runs 16 residues. After removal of 4 bases from V and 3 bases from J, the junction contained 4 bases not matched to a gene. Germline assignment: CDR1 SGHRS and CDR2 YFSETQ. In nucleotides, the CDR3 is TGCGCCAGCAGCGGAGGGACTAGCGGGAGAACAGATACGCAGTATTTT. Translating gives CASSGGTSGRTDTQYF. The full variable domain, its missing parts supplied by reference TRBV5-1 and TRBJ2-3, is KAGVTQTPRYLIKTRGQQVTLSCSPISGHRSVSWYQQTPGQGLQFLFEYFSETQRNKGNFPGRFSGRQFSNSRSEMNVSTLELGDSALYLCASSGGTSGRTDTQYFGPGTRLTVL.

Many counts were recorded for this clonotype. The chain recombines TRBV15 with TRBJ2-1, with 7 bases fitting TRBD1. V lost 3 bases, J lost 7 bases, and 6 bases stayed unmatched. Per germline, CDR1 LNHNV and CDR2 YYDKDF (reference sequence). This CDR3 contains 14 residues. The DNA of the CDR3 is TGTGCCACCAGCAGGACAGGGCAGGTGAATGAGCAGTTCTTC. Protein sequence: CATSRTGQVNEQFF.

This clonotype has ten or more counts. The J gene is TRBJ2-2, the V gene TRBV10-3, with unresolved D. The CDR3 consists of 14 residues. V gave up 3 bases and J gave up 1 base, with 6 bases separating them. Germline lookup yields CDR1 ENHRY and CDR2 SYGVKD. DNA for the CDR3: TGTGCCATCAGTGATGGTCGGAACACCGGGGAGCTGTTTTTT. Translating gives CAISDGRNTGELFF.

This sequence joins TRBV5-1 and TRBJ2-6, with 9 bases that match TRBD1. The CDR3 totals 18 residues. The germline V gene encodes CDR1 SGHRS and CDR2 YFSETQ. V lost 3 bases to trimming and J lost 1 base; unmatched junction nucleotides: 8. The CDR3 DNA follows: TGCGCCAGCAGCTCGGAACCGGGACAGGGATCTGGGGCCAACGTCCTGACTTTC. This codes for CASSSEPGQGSGANVLTF. The entire variable domain, with the rest obtained from reference TRBV5-1 and TRBJ2-6, is as follows: KAGVTQTPRYLIKTRGQQVTLSCSPISGHRSVSWYQQTPGQGLQFLFEYFSETQRNKGNFPGRFSGRQFSNSRSEMNVSTLELGDSALYLCASSSEPGQGSGANVLTFGAGSRLTVL.

V is TRBV5-1 and J is TRBJ2-2; tentatively, D is TRBD1 or TRBD2 (5 bases each). The CDR3 sequence is 15 residues long. Between the trimmed V and J ends, which lost 5 bases and 6 bases, there was a span of 17 bases. Germline V gives CDR1 SGHRS, CDR2 YFSETQ. DNA for the CDR3: TGCGCCAGCAGACGGAATACGTGGGGGTCCGGGGAGCTGTTTTTT. As protein: CASRRNTWGSGELFF.

There are many counts of this clonotype. The J gene is TRBJ2-1, the V gene TRBV6-4, with TRBD2 matching over 10 bases. The ends lost 5 bases at V and 6 bases at J; junction bases unmatched: 7. The CDR3 loop spans 15 amino acids. The germline gives CDR1 MRHNA, CDR2 SNTAGT. This CDR3 reads CASSRLAGESNEQFF. CDR3 in DNA: TGTGCCAGCAGTCGGCTAGCGGGAGAATCCAATGAGCAGTTCTTC.

The rearrangement uses TRBV14 and TRBJ2-5, with D unclear. The CDR3 is 18 amino acids. V lost 0 bases and J 2 bases, leaving 19 bases between the germline ends. Germline V gives CDR1 SGHDN, CDR2 FVKESK. CDR3 sequence: CASSQDPPWGNTQETQYF. CDR3 in DNA: TGTGCCAGCAGCCAAGATCCCCCGTGGGGAAACACTCAAGAGACCCAGTACTTC.

Many counts were recorded for this clonotype. CDR3 bases: TGTGCCAGCAGCTACCGGGACAGGGTAATAGAGCAGTACGTC. This encodes CASSYRDRVIEQYV. The V gene is TRBV7-2, the J gene TRBJ2-7; TRBD1 agrees at 9 bases. The CDR3 runs 14 residues. Looked up from germline, CDR1 is SGHTA and CDR2 is FQGNSA. V was clipped by 4 bases and J by 7 bases; unmatched bases: 8.

This clonotype was recorded at least ten times. This chain joins TRBV10-3 and TRBJ2-7; the match to TRBD1 covers 11 bases. The V gene's germline CDR1 is ENHRY and CDR2 SYGVKD. V gave up 2 bases and J gave up 1 base; unmatched junction bases: 1. The CDR3 extends over 15 amino acids. CDR3 in amino acids: CAISEGQGASYEQYF. The DNA for the CDR3 is TGTGCCATCAGTGAGGGACAGGGGGCTTCCTACGAGCAGTACTTC.

The sample holds many counts of this clonotype. The gene calls are TRBV12-3 or TRBV12-4 and TRBJ2-1, with TRBD2 identical over 7 bases. The CDR3 covers 16 residues. V shed 3 bases, J shed 4 bases, and the junction held 9 bases outside the gene matches. The CDR3 region is CASSFRTSDVYNEQFF. The CDR3 nucleotides are TGTGCCAGCAGTTTCCGCACTAGCGACGTATACAATGAGCAGTTCTTC.

The chain carries TRBV5-6 and TRBJ2-7, with D uncertain. V dropped 0 bases and J dropped 6 bases, with 7 bases sitting between them. The CDR3 extends over 12 amino acids. Germline loops: CDR1 SGHDT, CDR2 YYEEEE. CDR3 DNA sequence: TGTGCCAGCAGCTTGGGATTTGGCGAGCAGTACTTC. Its protein product is CASSLGFGEQYF.